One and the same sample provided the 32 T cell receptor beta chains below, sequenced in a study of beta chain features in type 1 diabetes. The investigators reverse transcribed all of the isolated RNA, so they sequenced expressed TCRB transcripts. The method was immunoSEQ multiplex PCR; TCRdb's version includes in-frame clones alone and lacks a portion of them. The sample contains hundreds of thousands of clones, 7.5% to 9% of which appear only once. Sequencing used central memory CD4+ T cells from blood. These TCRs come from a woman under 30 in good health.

In DNA form, the CDR3 reads TGTGCCAGCAGTCCCGGGATCCGCGGGGAGACCCAGTACTTC. The encoded protein is CASSPGIRGETQYF. The chain recombines TRBV2 with TRBJ2-5; weak D call: TRBD2 (5 bases). CDR3 length: 14 amino acids. Trimming removed 5 bases from V and 5 bases from J, with 15 bases in between. The germline V gene encodes CDR1 SNHLY and CDR2 FYNNEI.

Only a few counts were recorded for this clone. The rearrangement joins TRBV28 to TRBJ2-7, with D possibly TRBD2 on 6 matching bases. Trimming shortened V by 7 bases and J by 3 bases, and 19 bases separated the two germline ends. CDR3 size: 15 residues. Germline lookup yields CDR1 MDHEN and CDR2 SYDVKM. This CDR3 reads CASTKPGDLLYEQYF. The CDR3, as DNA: TGTGCCAGCACCAAACCGGGGGACCTACTCTACGAGCAGTACTTC. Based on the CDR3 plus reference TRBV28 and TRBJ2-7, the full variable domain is DVKVTQSSRYLVKRTGEKVFLECVQDMDHENMFWYRQDPGLGLRLIYFSYDVKMKEKGDIPEGYSVSREKKERFSLILESASTNQTSMYLCASTKPGDLLYEQYFGPGTRLTVT.

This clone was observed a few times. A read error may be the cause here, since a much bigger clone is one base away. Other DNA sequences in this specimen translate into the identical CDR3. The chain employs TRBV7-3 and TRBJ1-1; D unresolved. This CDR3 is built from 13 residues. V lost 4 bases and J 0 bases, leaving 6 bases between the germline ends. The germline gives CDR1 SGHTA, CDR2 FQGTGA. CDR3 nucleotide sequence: TGTGCCAGCAGCTCAGACATGAACACTGAAGCTTTCTTT. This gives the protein CASSSDMNTEAFF. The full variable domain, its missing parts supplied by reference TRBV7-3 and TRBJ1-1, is GAGVSQTPSNKVTEKGKYVELRCDPISGHTALYWYRQSLGQGPEFLIYFQGTGAADDSGLPNDRFFAVRPEGSVSTLKIQRTERGDSAVYLCASSSDMNTEAFFGQGTRLTVV.

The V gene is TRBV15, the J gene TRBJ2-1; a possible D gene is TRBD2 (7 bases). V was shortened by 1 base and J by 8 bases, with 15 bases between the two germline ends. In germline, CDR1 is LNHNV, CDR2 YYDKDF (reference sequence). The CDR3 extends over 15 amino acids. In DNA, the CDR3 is TGTGCCACCAGCAGAGGCGGGGGCCCGGGCGATGAGCAGTTCTTC. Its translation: CATSRGGGPGDEQFF.

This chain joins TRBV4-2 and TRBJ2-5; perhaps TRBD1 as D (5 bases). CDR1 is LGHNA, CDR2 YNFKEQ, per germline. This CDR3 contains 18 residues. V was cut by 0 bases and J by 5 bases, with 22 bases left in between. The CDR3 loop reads CASSQDRYFWQRGETQYF. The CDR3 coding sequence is TGTGCCAGCAGCCAAGATCGGTATTTCTGGCAAAGGGGTGAGACCCAGTACTTC.

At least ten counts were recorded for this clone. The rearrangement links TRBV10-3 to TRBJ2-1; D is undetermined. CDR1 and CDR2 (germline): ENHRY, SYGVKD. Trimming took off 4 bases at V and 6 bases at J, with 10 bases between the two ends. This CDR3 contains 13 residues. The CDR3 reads CAISAGLANEQFF. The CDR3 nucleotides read TGTGCCATCAGTGCGGGTCTTGCCAATGAGCAGTTCTTC.

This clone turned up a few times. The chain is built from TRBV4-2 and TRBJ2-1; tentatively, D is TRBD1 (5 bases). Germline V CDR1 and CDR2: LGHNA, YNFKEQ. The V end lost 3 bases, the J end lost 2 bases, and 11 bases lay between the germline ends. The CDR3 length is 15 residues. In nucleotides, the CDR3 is TGTGCCAGCAGCCAGGGGCCATTGACCTACAATGAGCAGTTCTTC. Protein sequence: CASSQGPLTYNEQFF.

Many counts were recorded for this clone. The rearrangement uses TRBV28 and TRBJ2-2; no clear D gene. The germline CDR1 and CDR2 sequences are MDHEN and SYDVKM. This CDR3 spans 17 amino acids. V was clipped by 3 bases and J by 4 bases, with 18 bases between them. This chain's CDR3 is CASSLVGSPDTTGELFF. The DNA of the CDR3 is TGTGCCAGCAGTTTGGTAGGATCCCCGGATACCACCGGGGAGCTGTTTTTT.

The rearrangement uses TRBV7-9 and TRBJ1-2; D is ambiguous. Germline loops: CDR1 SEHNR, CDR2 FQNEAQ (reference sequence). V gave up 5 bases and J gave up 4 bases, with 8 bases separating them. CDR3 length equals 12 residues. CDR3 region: CASSAGSYGYTF. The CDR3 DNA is TGTGCCAGCAGCGCAGGATCCTATGGCTACACCTTC.

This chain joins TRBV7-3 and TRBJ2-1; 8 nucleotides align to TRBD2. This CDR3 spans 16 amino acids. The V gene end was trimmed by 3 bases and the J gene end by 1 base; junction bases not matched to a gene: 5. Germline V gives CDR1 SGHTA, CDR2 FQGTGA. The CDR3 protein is CASSFSGSGSYNEQFF. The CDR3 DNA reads TGTGCCAGCAGCTTCAGCGGGAGCGGTTCCTACAATGAGCAGTTCTTC.

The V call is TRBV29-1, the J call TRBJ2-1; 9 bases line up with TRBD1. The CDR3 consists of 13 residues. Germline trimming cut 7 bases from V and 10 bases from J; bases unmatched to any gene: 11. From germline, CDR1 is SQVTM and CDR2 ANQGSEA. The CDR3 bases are TGCAGCGCGACCGGGACAGGGTCGTTAGAGCAGTTCTTC. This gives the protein CSATGTGSLEQFF.

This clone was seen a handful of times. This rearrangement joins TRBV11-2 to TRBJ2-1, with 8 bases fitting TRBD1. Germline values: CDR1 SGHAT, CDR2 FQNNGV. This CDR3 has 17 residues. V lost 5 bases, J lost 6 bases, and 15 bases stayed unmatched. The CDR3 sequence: CASSKGGQARLLNEQFF. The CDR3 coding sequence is TGTGCCAGCAGCAAAGGGGGACAGGCAAGGCTACTCAATGAGCAGTTCTTC.

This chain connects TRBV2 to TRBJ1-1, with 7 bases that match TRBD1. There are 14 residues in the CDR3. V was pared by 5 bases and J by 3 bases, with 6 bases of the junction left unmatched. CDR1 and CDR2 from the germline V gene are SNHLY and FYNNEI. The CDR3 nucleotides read TGTGCCAGCAGTCCGGGACAGCCTTACACTGAAGCTTTCTTT. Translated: CASSPGQPYTEAFF.

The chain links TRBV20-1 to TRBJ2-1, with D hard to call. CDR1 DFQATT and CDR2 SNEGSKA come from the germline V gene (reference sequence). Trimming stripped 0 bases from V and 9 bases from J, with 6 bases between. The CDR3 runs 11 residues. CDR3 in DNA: TGCAGTGCTAGAGATAAGACTGAGCAGTTCTTC. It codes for CSARDKTEQFF.

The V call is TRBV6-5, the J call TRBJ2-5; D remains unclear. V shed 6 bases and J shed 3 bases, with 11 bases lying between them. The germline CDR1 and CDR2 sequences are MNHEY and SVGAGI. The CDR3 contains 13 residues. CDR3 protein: CASRTWVEETQYF. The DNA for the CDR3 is TGTGCCAGCAGGACGTGGGTAGAAGAGACCCAGTACTTC.

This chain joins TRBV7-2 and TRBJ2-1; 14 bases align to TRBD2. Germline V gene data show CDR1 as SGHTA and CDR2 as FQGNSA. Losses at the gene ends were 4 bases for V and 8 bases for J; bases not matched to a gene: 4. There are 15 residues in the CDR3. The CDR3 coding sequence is TGTGCCAGCAGCTCCCCGGGACTAGCGGGAGATGAGCAGTTCTTC. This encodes CASSSPGLAGDEQFF. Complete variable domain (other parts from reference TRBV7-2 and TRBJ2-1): GAGVSQSPSNKVTEKGKDVELRCDPISGHTALYWYRQSLGQGLEFLIYFQGNSAPDKSGLPSDRFSAERTGGSVSTLTIQRTQQEDSAVYLCASSSPGLAGDEQFFGPGTRLTVL.

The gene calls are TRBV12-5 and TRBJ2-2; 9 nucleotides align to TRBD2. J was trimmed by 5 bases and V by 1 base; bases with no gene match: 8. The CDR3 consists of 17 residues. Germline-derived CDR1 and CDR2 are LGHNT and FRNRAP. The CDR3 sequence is CASGLAREGQVTGELFF. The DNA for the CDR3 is TGTGCTAGTGGTTTGGCGCGGGAGGGCCAAGTGACCGGGGAGCTGTTTTTT.

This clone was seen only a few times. The CDR3 bases are TGTGCCAGCTTAGCGTCCCACTACAATGAGCAGTTCTTC. Its protein product is CASLASHYNEQFF. V gene TRBV28 combines with J gene TRBJ2-1, with D perhaps matching TRBD2 (5 bases). The V end was cut by 8 bases, the J end by 3 bases, with 11 bases between. CDR3 length equals 13 residues. Germline CDR1 and CDR2: MDHEN and SYDVKM.

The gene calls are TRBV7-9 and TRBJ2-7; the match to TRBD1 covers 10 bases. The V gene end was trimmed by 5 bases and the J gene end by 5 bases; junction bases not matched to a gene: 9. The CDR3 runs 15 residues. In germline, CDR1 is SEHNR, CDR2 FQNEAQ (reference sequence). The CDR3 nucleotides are TGTGCCAGCAGCCCCCCGGGACAGGGGATGAACGAGCAGTACTTC. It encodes CASSPPGQGMNEQYF.

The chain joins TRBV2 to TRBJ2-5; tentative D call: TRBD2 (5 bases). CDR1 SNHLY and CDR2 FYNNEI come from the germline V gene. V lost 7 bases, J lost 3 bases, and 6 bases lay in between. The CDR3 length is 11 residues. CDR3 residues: CASKAEETQYF. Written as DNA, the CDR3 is TGTGCCAGCAAAGCGGAAGAGACCCAGTACTTC.

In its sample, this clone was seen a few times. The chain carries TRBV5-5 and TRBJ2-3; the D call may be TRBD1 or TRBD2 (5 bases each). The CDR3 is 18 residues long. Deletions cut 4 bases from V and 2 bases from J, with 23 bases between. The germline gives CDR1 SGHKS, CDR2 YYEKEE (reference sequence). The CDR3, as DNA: TGTGCCAGCAGCGATGGGACGCGACCCGGGACGAACACAGATACGCAGTATTTT. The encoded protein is CASSDGTRPGTNTDTQYF.

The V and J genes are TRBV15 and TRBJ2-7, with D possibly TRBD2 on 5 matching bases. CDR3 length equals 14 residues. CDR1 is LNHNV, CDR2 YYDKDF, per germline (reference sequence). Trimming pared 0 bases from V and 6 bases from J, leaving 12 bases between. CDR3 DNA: TGTGCCACCAGCAGAGATCCGGGGTTAGGCGAGCAGTACTTC. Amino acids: CATSRDPGLGEQYF.

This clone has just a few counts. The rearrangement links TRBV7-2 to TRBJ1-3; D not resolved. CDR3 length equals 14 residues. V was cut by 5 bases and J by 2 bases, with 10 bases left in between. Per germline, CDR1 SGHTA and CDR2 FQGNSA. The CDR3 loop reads CASSPRLAGNTIYF. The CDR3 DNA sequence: TGTGCCAGCAGCCCTCGATTGGCTGGAAACACCATATATTTT.

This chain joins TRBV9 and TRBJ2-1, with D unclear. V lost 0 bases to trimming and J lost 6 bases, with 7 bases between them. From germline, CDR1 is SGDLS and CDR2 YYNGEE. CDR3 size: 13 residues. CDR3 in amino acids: CASSVGPGNEQFF. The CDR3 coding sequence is TGTGCCAGCAGCGTAGGACCAGGCAATGAGCAGTTCTTC.

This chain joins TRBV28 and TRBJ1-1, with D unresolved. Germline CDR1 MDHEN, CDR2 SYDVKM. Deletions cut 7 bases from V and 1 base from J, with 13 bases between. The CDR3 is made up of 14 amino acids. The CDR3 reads CASTSPGKNTEAFF. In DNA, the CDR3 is TGTGCCAGCACTAGCCCGGGGAAGAACACTGAAGCTTTCTTT.

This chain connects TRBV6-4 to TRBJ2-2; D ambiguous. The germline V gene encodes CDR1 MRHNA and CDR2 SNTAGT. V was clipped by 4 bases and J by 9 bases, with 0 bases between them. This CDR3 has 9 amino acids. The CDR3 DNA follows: TGTGCCAGCAGTGGGGAGCTGTTTTTT. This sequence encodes CASSGELFF.

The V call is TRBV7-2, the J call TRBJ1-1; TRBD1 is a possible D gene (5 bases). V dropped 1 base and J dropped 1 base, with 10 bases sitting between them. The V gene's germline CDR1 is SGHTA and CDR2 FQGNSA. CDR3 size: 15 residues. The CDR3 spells CASSLGQGPNTEAFF. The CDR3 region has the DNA TGTGCCAGCAGCTTAGGGCAGGGCCCGAACACTGAAGCTTTCTTT.

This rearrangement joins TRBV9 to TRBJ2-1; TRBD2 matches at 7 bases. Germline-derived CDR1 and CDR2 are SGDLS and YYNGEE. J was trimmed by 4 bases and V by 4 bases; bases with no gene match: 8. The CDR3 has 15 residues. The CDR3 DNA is TGTGCCAGCAGCCTTACCGGGAGGCAGTACAATGAGCAGTTCTTC. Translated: CASSLTGRQYNEQFF.

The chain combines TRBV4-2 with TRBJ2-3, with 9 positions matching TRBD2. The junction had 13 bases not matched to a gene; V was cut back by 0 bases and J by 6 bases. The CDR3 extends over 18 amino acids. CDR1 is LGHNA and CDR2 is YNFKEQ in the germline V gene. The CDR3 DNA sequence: TGTGCCAGCAGCCAAGATAGGGCGGGAGGGCCACCGAGGGATACGCAGTATTTT. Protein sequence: CASSQDRAGGPPRDTQYF.

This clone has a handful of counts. This chain's CDR3 is CASSLGQGEQYF. CDR3 nucleotides: TGCGCCAGCAGCTTGGGACAGGGCGAGCAGTACTTC. The chain carries TRBV5-1 and TRBJ2-7; 7 bases align to TRBD1. After removal of 0 bases from V and 6 bases from J, the junction contained 0 bases not matched to a gene. The germline CDR1 and CDR2 sequences are SGHRS and YFSETQ. This CDR3 spans 12 amino acids.

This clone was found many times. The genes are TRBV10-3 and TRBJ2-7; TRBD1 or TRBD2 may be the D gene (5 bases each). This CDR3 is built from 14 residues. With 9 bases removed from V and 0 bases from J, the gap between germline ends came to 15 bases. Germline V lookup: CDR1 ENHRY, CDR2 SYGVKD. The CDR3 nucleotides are TGTGCCATAAAGTTCGGGACCCACTCCTACGAGCAGTACTTC. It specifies CAIKFGTHSYEQYF.

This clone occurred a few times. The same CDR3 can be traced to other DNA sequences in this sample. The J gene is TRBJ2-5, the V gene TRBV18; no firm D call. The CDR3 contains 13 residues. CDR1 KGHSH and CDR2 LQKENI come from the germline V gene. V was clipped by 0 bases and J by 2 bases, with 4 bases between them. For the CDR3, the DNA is TGTGCCAGCTCACCACCCGGGCAAGAGACCCAGTACTTC. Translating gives CASSPPGQETQYF.